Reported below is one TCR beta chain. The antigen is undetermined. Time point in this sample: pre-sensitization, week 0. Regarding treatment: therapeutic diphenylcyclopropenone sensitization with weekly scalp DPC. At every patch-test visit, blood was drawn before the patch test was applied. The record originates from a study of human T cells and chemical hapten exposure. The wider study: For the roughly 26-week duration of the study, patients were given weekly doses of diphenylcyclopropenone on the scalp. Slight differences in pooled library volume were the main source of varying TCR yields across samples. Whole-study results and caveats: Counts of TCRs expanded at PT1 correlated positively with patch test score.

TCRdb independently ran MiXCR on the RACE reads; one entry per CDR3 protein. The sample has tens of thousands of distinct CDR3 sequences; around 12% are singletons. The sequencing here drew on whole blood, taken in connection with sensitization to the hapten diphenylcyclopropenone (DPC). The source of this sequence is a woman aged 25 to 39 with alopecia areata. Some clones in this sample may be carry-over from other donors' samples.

The CDR3 here is CASRDRGPYEQYF. In DNA, the CDR3 is TGTGCCAGCCGGGACAGGGGGCCTTACGAGCAGTACTTC. The chain couples TRBV6-5 to TRBJ2-7, with 12 bases aligning to TRBD1. Unmatched junction bases numbered 3, after V lost 8 bases and J lost 4 bases. CDR3 size: 13 residues. Looked up from germline, CDR1 is MNHEY and CDR2 is SVGAGI.